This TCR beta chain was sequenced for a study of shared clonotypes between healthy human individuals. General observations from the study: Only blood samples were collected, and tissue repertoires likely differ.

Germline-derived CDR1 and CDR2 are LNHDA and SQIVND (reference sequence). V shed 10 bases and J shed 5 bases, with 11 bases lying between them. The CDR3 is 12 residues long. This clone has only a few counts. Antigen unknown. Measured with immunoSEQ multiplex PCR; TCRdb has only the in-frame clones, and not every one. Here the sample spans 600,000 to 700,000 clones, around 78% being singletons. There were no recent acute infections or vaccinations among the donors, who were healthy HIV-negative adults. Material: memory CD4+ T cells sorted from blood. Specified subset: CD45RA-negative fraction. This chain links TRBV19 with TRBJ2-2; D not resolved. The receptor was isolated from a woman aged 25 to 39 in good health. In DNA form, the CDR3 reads TGTGCCACCTCGTTGTGGACCGGGGAGCTGTTTTTT. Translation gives CATSLWTGELFF.